The 32 T cell receptor beta chains below come from one sample, sequenced in a study of T cell repertoires in cytomegalovirus infection. TCRdb recomputed calls from the reads with MiXCR, one row per CDR3 protein. The profile shows almost 500,000 distinct CDR3 sequences, 10% to 12% of them singletons. The sample was PBMCs. The receptors derive from a human donor in good health (CMV status not recorded). Some clones in this sample may be carry-over from other donors' samples.

This clonotype was seen at least ten times. The chain has TRBV9 and TRBJ2-6; 10 bases are a match to TRBD2. This CDR3 has 16 amino acids. Per the germline V gene, CDR1 is SGDLS and CDR2 is YYNGEE. J was trimmed by 0 bases and V by 10 bases; bases with no gene match: 7. The CDR3 here is CAGFSGGSSGANVLTF. The CDR3 nucleotides read TGTGCCGGGTTTAGCGGGGGGTCCTCTGGGGCCAACGTCCTGACTTTC. Drawing the rest from reference TRBV9 and TRBJ2-6, the complete variable domain is DSGVTQTPKHLITATGQRVTLRCSPRSGDLSVYWYQQSLDQGLQFLIQYYNGEERAKGNILERFSAQQFPDLHSELNLSSLELGDSALYFCAGFSGGSSGANVLTFGAGSRLTVL.

In its sample, this clonotype was seen a few times. V usage is TRBV24-1 and J usage is TRBJ2-1, with 8 positions matching TRBD2. CDR3 length equals 16 residues. The junction had 8 bases not matched to a gene; V was cut back by 5 bases and J by 3 bases. The germline V gene has CDR1 KGHDR and CDR2 SFDVKD. The CDR3 here is CATSVQSGGGYNEQFF. CDR3 DNA sequence: TGTGCCACCAGTGTTCAGAGCGGGGGTGGCTACAATGAGCAGTTCTTC.

This clonotype has only a few counts. This chain joins TRBV3-1 and TRBJ1-6; D is undetermined. V shed 0 bases and J shed 13 bases, with 4 bases lying between them. This CDR3 comprises 11 residues. The germline CDR1 and CDR2 sequences are LGHDT and YNNKEL (reference sequence). CDR3 DNA sequence: TGTGCCAGCAGCCAAGAAGGGCCCCTCCACTTT. It specifies CASSQEGPLHF.

Ten or more counts support this clonotype. The CDR3 loop is CASSEGPQGWGYEQYF. As DNA, the CDR3 is TGTGCCAGCAGTGAAGGGCCACAGGGTTGGGGCTACGAGCAGTACTTC. The gene calls are TRBV6-1 and TRBJ2-7, with TRBD1 as a possible D gene (6 bases). The V gene's germline CDR1 is MNHNS and CDR2 SASEGT. V was trimmed by 1 base and J by 3 bases, leaving 16 bases between them. The CDR3 has 16 amino acids.

This sequence joins TRBV2 and TRBJ1-2; D is uncertain. The CDR3 contains 12 residues. V shed 7 bases and J shed 4 bases, with 10 bases lying between them. Germline CDR1 reads SNHLY; CDR2 reads FYNNEI. This CDR3 is CASIRDSYGYTF. As DNA, the CDR3 is TGTGCCAGCATTCGGGATTCCTATGGCTACACCTTC.

This clonotype came up a few times. J is TRBJ1-1 and V is TRBV20-1; D gene ambiguous. Germline-derived CDR1 and CDR2 are DFQATT and SNEGSKA (reference sequence). The CDR3 is 11 amino acids. The V end lost 7 bases, the J end lost 2 bases, and 8 bases lay between the germline ends. The CDR3 region has the DNA TGCAGTGTCGAGGGAAACACTGAAGCTTTCTTT. Translated, it gives CSVEGNTEAFF.

This clonotype was seen a few times. This sequence joins TRBV28 and TRBJ2-3; D call uncertain. The J call may not be correct, given that the DNA end is closer to TRBJ1-5. CDR1 is MDHEN, CDR2 SYDVKM, per germline. The CDR3 runs to 15 residues. The CDR3 nucleotides are TGTGCCAGCAGCCAAGCGGGAAGGGTCGTGCATACGCAGCATTTT. Protein sequence: CASSQAGRVVHTQHF.

Ten or more counts support this clonotype. The chain has TRBV4-1 and TRBJ2-1; perhaps TRBD1 as D (5 bases). This CDR3 contains 18 residues. Trimming shortened V by 3 bases and J by 2 bases, and 20 bases separated the two germline ends. Germline CDR1 MGHRA, CDR2 YSYEKL. CDR3 residues: CASSHSPLQDHTYNEQFF. In nucleotides, the CDR3 is TGCGCCAGCAGCCACAGCCCCCTACAGGACCATACCTACAATGAGCAGTTCTTC.

The chain combines TRBV12-3 or TRBV12-4 with TRBJ2-5, with D perhaps TRBD1 (6 bases). V lost 8 bases and J 0 bases, leaving 10 bases between the germline ends. The CDR3 sequence is 13 residues long. The CDR3 loop reads CASGRDNQETQYF. The CDR3 DNA sequence: TGTGCCAGCGGACGGGACAACCAAGAGACCCAGTACTTC.

This clonotype was picked up many times. The chain couples TRBV20-1 to TRBJ2-3; D may match TRBD1 or TRBD2 (5 bases each). The CDR3 length is 13 residues. Looked up from germline, CDR1 is DFQATT and CDR2 is SNEGSKA (reference sequence). V dropped 6 bases and J dropped 2 bases, with 12 bases sitting between them. The CDR3 DNA reads as TGCAGTGCACCTCGAGGGACCACAGATACGCAGTATTTT. This sequence encodes CSAPRGTTDTQYF.

This clonotype has ten or more counts. The chain recombines TRBV12-3 or TRBV12-4 with TRBJ1-1; a weak D match, TRBD1 (5 bases). The CDR3 loop spans 14 amino acids. The ends were cut back, 3 bases at V and 1 base at J, with 9 bases in the middle. The CDR3 DNA follows: TGTGCCAGCAGTTTGTGGGGGGGGAACACTGAAGCTTTCTTT. Translation gives CASSLWGGNTEAFF.

The gene calls are TRBV29-1 and TRBJ1-3, with D perhaps matching TRBD1 (6 bases). The CDR3 covers 13 residues. The germline V gene encodes CDR1 SQVTM and CDR2 ANQGSEA. Trimming took 1 base from V and 5 from J, leaving 9 bases between them. The CDR3 loop is CSVEGGGRNTIYF. DNA for the CDR3: TGCAGCGTTGAAGGGGGGGGGCGAAACACCATATATTTT.

This clonotype was seen repeatedly, ten times or more. The chain carries TRBV12-3 or TRBV12-4 and TRBJ2-1; 13 bases line up with TRBD2. This CDR3 contains 17 residues. The V gene end was trimmed by 8 bases and the J gene end by 2 bases; junction bases not matched to a gene: 9. The CDR3 sequence is CASRGGTSGTTYNEQFF. CDR3 sequence (DNA): TGTGCCAGCCGCGGGGGGACTAGCGGGACTACCTACAATGAGCAGTTCTTC.

This clonotype was detected ten times or more. The genes are TRBV18 and TRBJ1-4; D is unclear. V was clipped by 6 bases and J by 8 bases, with 13 bases between them. The germline V gene has CDR1 KGHSH and CDR2 LQKENI. This CDR3 is 13 amino acids long. CDR3 bases: TGTGCCAGCTCCCAAGAGATCCCCGAAAAACTGTTTTTT. Translation gives CASSQEIPEKLFF.

This clonotype was counted at least ten times. The J gene is TRBJ1-2, the V gene TRBV7-9; possibly TRBD1 for D (6 bases). This CDR3 has 16 residues. The germline V gene has CDR1 SEHNR and CDR2 FQNEAQ (reference sequence). The V gene lost 3 bases and the J gene lost 14 bases, with 28 bases spanning the gap. The CDR3 reads CASSLGTPTPKLPGTF. Written as DNA, the CDR3 is TGTGCCAGCAGCTTGGGGACACCGACCCCAAAGCTCCCTGGGACCTTC.

The V gene is TRBV20-1, the J gene TRBJ1-2, with D perhaps matching TRBD1 (6 bases). Deletions cut 3 bases from V and 6 bases from J, with 11 bases between. Germline CDR1 reads DFQATT; CDR2 reads SNEGSKA (reference sequence). The CDR3 is 12 residues long. In nucleotides, the CDR3 is TGCAGTGCTAGCGGGGACATTGATGGCTACACCTTC. Its protein is CSASGDIDGYTF.

This clonotype was recorded many times. The chain combines TRBV7-9 with TRBJ1-5; no reliable D call. The germline gives CDR1 SEHNR, CDR2 FQNEAQ (reference sequence). CDR3 length: 12 amino acids. V was pared by 3 bases and J by 11 bases, with 11 bases between. In DNA form, the CDR3 reads TGTGCCAGCAGCTTTAATCAGAGGACCCAGCATTTT. This encodes CASSFNQRTQHF.

This clonotype was observed a few times. The chain combines TRBV28 with TRBJ1-4; D uncertain. Trimming took 8 bases from V and 1 from J, leaving 8 bases between them. Germline V gene lookup returns CDR1 MDHEN and CDR2 SYDVKM. CDR3 length equals 13 residues. CDR3 nucleotides: TGTGCCAGCGGACGGATAACTAATGAAAAACTGTTTTTT. It yields the protein CASGRITNEKLFF.

The genes are TRBV27 and TRBJ1-5, with 9 positions matching TRBD1. V gave up 5 bases and J gave up 4 bases; unmatched junction bases: 3. Per the germline V gene, CDR1 is MNHEY and CDR2 is SMNVEV (reference sequence). The CDR3 runs to 14 residues. The CDR3 region has the DNA TGTGCCAGCAGTGCGGGACAGGGTAATCAGCCCCAGCATTTT. This gives the protein CASSAGQGNQPQHF.

Ten or more counts support this clonotype. This CDR3 is CASSPKGETQYF. CDR3 nucleotide sequence: TGCGCCAGCAGCCCCAAGGGGGAGACCCAGTACTTC. The chain joins TRBV5-1 to TRBJ2-5; tentative D call: TRBD1 (5 bases). This CDR3 has 12 residues. CDR1 and CDR2 from the germline V gene are SGHRS and YFSETQ. V lost 4 bases to trimming and J lost 5 bases, with 9 bases between them.

The sample holds many counts of this clonotype. The chain combines TRBV6-1 with TRBJ2-1, with 10 bases identical to TRBD2. V shed 7 bases, J shed 6 bases, and the junction held 9 bases outside the gene matches. The CDR3 totals 15 residues. Germline loops: CDR1 MNHNS, CDR2 SASEGT. The DNA for the CDR3 is TGTGCCAGCACCTTGACTAGCGGGCCGGTCAATGAGCAGTTCTTC. Amino acid sequence: CASTLTSGPVNEQFF.

The chain carries TRBV3-1 and TRBJ1-6; D unresolved. CDR1 LGHDT and CDR2 YNNKEL come from the germline V gene (reference sequence). This CDR3 has 16 residues. The V end was cut by 0 bases, the J end by 4 bases, with 10 bases between. In DNA form, the CDR3 reads TGTGCCAGCAGCCAAGAAATGCAGGAATATAATTCACCCCTCCACTTT. Encoded protein: CASSQEMQEYNSPLHF.

With regard to this clonotype: A much larger clone differs by one base, so this may be a read error. The CDR3 here is CASSFTPAGLNTEAFF. The DNA for the CDR3 is TGTGCCAGCAGCTTTACCCCGGCAGGGTTGAACACTGAAGCTTTCTTT. J is TRBJ1-1 and V is TRBV7-3; D may be TRBD1 (5 bases). CDR3 length: 16 residues. The V and J ends lost 3 bases and 0 bases respectively, with 14 bases between them. CDR1 and CDR2 (germline): SGHTA, FQGTGA.

The V and J genes are TRBV27 and TRBJ2-1; D is possibly TRBD2 (7 bases). Germline V gene data show CDR1 as MNHEY and CDR2 as SMNVEV (reference sequence). The CDR3 contains 12 residues. The V end lost 7 bases, the J end lost 7 bases, and 11 bases lay between the germline ends. The CDR3 region has the DNA TGTGCCAGCATGAGGGGGGGGAATGAGCAGTTCTTC. Amino acid sequence: CASMRGGNEQFF.

In its sample, this clonotype was seen many times. The CDR3 sequence is CASTTTSSGNTIYF. The CDR3 DNA sequence: TGTGCCAGTACGACGACATCATCTGGAAACACCATATATTTT. The chain employs TRBV19 and TRBJ1-3; no clear D. Germline lookup yields CDR1 LNHDA and CDR2 SQIVND (reference sequence). V lost 7 bases and J lost 1, with 11 bases in between. The CDR3 loop spans 14 amino acids.

This clonotype came up many times. The junction does not match germline at one end; this may be a read error. This chain uses TRBV12-3 or TRBV12-4 with TRBJ1-2; no clear D. The CDR3 loop spans 13 amino acids. For the CDR3, the DNA is TGTGCCAGCAGCTTAGCCGGAAATTATGGCTACACCTTC. This translates into CASSLAGNYGYTF.

This clonotype occurred a few times. The rearrangement joins TRBV5-6 to TRBJ1-2, with unresolved D. V lost 1 base and J lost 8, with 12 bases in between. The CDR3 contains 13 residues. In germline, CDR1 is SGHDT, CDR2 YYEEEE. The CDR3 region is CASSLYGSGGYTF. CDR3 sequence (DNA): TGTGCCAGCAGCTTGTACGGCAGCGGCGGCTACACCTTC.

The chain carries TRBV20-1 and TRBJ2-3, with 7 bases lining up with TRBD1. The germline V gene encodes CDR1 DFQATT and CDR2 SNEGSKA (reference sequence). The CDR3 length is 14 residues. The V gene end was trimmed by 2 bases and the J gene end by 4 bases; junction bases not matched to a gene: 6. CDR3 protein: CSARQQGWPDTQYF. The CDR3 nucleotides are TGCAGTGCTAGACAACAGGGGTGGCCAGATACGCAGTATTTT.

In this sample, this clonotype turned up many times. This chain joins TRBV28 and TRBJ1-5, with D unresolved. Trimming shortened V by 3 bases and J by 0 bases, and 15 bases separated the two germline ends. Germline CDR1 and CDR2: MDHEN and SYDVKM. The CDR3 is made up of 17 amino acids. The CDR3 protein is CASSFINPLHSNQPQHF. CDR3 coding DNA: TGTGCCAGCAGTTTTATCAACCCCCTCCATAGCAATCAGCCCCAGCATTTT.

There are many counts of this clonotype. The chain joins TRBV11-2 to TRBJ2-2; the D call may be TRBD1 or TRBD2 (5 bases each). Germline V gene data show CDR1 as SGHAT and CDR2 as FQNNGV. The CDR3 consists of 16 residues. Trimming stripped 5 bases from V and 6 bases from J, with 19 bases between. CDR3 bases: TGTGCCAGCAGCGCCCGTCGGGGCCAGGGTGCCGGGGAGCTGTTTTTT. It specifies CASSARRGQGAGELFF.

The V gene is TRBV30, the J gene TRBJ1-6; D is uncertain. Deletions cut 8 bases from V and 2 bases from J, with 13 bases between. Germline V gene lookup returns CDR1 GTSNPN and CDR2 SVGIG (reference sequence). CDR3 length: 14 amino acids. Here the CDR3 reads CAAKEPPYNSPLHF. The CDR3 region has the DNA TGTGCCGCCAAGGAACCACCCTATAATTCACCCCTCCACTTT.

The sample holds many counts of this clonotype. This chain joins TRBV20-1 and TRBJ1-5; TRBD1 aligns across 9 bases. Germline CDR1 is DFQATT and CDR2 is SNEGSKA (reference sequence). The V segment lost 3 bases and the J segment 4 bases; nucleotides outside the gene matches: 22. The CDR3 totals 20 residues. The CDR3, as DNA: TGCAGTGCTAGCAAGACAGGGGGTAACCGATCACCGCCGATGAATCAGCCCCAGCATTTT. Protein product: CSASKTGGNRSPPMNQPQHF.